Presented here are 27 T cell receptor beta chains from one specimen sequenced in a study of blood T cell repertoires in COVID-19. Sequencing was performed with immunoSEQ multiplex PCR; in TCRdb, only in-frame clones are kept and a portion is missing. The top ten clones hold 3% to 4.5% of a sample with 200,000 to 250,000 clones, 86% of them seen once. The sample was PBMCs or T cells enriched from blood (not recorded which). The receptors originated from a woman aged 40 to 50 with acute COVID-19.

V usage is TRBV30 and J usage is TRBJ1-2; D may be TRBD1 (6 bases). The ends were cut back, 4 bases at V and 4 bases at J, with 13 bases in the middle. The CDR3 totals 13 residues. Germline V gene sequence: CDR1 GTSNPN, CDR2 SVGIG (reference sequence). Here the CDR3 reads CAWNHREIYGYTF. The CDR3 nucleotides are TGTGCCTGGAATCACAGGGAAATCTATGGCTACACCTTC. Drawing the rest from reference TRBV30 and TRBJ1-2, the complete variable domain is SQTIHQWPATLVQPVGSPLSLECTVEGTSNPNLYWYRQAAGRGLQLLFYSVGIGQISSEVPQNLSASRPQDRQFILSSKKLLLSDSGFYLCAWNHREIYGYTFGSGTRLTVV.

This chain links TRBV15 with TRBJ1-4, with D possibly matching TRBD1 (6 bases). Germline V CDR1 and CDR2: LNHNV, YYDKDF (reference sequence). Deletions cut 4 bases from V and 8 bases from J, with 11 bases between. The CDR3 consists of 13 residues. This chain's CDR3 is CATSTRDTEKLFF. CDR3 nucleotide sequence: TGTGCCACCAGCACCAGGGACACCGAAAAACTGTTTTTT. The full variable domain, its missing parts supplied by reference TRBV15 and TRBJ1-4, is DAMVIQNPRYQVTQFGKPVTLSCSQTLNHNVMYWYQQKSSQAPKLLFHYYDKDFNNEADTPDNFQSRRPNTSFCFLDIRSPGLGDTAMYLCATSTRDTEKLFFGSGTQLSVL.

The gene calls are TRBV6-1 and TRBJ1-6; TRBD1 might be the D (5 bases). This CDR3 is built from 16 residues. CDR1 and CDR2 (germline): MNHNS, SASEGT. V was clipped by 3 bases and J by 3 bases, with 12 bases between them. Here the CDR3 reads CASSEPDRNYNSPLHF. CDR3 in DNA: TGTGCCAGCAGTGAGCCTGACAGAAACTATAATTCACCCCTCCACTTT.

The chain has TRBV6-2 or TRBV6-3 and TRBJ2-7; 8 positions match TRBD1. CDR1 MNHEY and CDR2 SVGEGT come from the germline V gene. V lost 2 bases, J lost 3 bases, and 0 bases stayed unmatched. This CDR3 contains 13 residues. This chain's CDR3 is CASSYGTGYEQYF. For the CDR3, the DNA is TGTGCCAGCAGTTACGGGACAGGCTACGAGCAGTACTTC.

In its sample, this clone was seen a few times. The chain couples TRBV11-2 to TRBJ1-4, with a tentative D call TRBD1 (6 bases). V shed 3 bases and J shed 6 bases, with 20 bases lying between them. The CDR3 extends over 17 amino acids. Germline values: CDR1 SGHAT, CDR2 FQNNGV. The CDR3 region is CASSLYSGAGRDEKLFF. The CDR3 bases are TGTGCCAGCAGCTTGTATTCAGGGGCTGGGCGGGATGAAAAACTGTTTTTT.

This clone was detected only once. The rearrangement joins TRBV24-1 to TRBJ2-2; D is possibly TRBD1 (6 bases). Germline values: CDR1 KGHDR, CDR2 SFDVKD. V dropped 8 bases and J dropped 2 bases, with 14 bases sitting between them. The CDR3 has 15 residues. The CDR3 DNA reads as TGTGCCACCAAGAACCGGGGACATAACACCGGGGAGCTGTTTTTT. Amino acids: CATKNRGHNTGELFF.

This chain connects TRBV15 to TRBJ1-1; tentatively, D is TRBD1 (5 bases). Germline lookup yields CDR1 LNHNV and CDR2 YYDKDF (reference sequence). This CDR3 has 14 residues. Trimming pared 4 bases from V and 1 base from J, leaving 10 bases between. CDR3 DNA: TGTGCCACCAGCACCGGACAAACGAACACTGAAGCTTTCTTT. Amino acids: CATSTGQTNTEAFF.

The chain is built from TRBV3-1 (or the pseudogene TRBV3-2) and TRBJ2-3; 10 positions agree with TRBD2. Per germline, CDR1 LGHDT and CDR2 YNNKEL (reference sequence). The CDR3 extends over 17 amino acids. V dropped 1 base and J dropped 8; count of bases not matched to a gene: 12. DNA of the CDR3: TGTGCCAGCAGCCAAGCGTACCCGGGACTAGCGCCGAGTACGCAGTATTTT. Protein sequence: CASSQAYPGLAPSTQYF.

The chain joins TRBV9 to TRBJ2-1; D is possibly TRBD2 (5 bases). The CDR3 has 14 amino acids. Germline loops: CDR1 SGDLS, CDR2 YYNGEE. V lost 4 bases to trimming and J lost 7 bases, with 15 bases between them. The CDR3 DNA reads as TGTGCCAGCAGCCTAGGACTCGGATGGAATGAGCAGTTCTTC. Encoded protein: CASSLGLGWNEQFF.

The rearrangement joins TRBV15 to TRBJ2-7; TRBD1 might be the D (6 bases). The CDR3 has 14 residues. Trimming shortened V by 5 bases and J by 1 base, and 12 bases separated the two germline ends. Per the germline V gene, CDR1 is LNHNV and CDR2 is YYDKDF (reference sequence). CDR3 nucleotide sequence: TGTGCCACCAGCTTCACGGGACATTCCTACGAGCAGTACTTC. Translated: CATSFTGHSYEQYF. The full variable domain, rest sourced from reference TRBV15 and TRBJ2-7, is DAMVIQNPRYQVTQFGKPVTLSCSQTLNHNVMYWYQQKSSQAPKLLFHYYDKDFNNEADTPDNFQSRRPNTSFCFLDIRSPGLGDTAMYLCATSFTGHSYEQYFGPGTRLTVT.

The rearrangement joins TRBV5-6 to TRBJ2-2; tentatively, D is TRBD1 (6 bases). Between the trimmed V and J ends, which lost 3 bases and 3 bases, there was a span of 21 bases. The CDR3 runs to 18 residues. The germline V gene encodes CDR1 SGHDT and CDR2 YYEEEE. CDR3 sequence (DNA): TGTGCCAGCAGCTCAGATCCCGGGTTCAGGGGTGACACCGGGGAGCTGTTTTTT. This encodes CASSSDPGFRGDTGELFF. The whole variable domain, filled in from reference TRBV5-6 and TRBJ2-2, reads DAGVTQSPTHLIKTRGQQVTLRCSPKSGHDTVSWYQQALGQGPQFIFQYYEEEERQRGNFPDRFSGHQFPNYSSELNVNALLLGDSALYLCASSSDPGFRGDTGELFFGEGSRLTVL.

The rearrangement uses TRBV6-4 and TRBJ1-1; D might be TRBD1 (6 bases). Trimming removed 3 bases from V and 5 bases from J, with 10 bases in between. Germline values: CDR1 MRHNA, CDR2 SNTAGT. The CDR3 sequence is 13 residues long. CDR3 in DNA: TGTGCCAGCAGTGAAACAGGGCAAACTGAAGCTTTCTTT. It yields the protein CASSETGQTEAFF.

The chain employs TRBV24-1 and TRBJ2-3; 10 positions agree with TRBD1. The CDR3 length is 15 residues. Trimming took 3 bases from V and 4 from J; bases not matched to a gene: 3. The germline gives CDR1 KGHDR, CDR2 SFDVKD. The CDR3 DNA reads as TGTGCCACCAGTGATCCCGGACAGGGGGCAGATACGCAGTATTTT. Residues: CATSDPGQGADTQYF.

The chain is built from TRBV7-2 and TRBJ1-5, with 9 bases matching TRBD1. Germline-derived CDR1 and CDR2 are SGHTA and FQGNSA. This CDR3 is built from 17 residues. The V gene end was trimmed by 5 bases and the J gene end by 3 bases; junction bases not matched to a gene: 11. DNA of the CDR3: TGTGCCAGCAGCCTTGGGGGACAGGGCCGCTACAATCAGCCCCAGCATTTT. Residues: CASSLGGQGRYNQPQHF.

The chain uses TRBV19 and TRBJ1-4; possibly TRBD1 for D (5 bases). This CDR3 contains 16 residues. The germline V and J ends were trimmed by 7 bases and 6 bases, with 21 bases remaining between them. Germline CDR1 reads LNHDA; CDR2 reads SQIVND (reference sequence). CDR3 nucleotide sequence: TGTGCCAGTAACAATCGCCGGGACTTCAACCATGAAAAACTGTTTTTT. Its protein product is CASNNRRDFNHEKLFF.

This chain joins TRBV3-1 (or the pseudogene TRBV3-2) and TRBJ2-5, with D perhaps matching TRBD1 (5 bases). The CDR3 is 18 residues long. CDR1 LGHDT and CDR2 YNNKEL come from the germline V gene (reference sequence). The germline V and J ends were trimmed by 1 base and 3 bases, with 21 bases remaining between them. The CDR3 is CASSQVTTASLGKETQYF. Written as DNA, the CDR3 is TGTGCCAGCAGCCAAGTAACGACAGCGAGCCTTGGAAAAGAGACCCAGTACTTC.

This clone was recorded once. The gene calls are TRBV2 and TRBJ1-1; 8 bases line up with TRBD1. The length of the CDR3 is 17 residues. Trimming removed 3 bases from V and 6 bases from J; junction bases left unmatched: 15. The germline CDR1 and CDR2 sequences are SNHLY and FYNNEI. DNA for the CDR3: TGTGCCAGCAGTGAGACAGGGGTGGCTCGTTCAATTGCTGAAGCTTTCTTT. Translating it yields CASSETGVARSIAEAFF.

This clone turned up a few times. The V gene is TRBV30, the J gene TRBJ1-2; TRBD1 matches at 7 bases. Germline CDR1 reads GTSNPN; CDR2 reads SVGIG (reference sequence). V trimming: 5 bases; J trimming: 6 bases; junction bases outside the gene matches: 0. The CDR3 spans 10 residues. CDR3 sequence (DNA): TGTGCCTGGGGGACAGATGGCTACACCTTC. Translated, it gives CAWGTDGYTF.

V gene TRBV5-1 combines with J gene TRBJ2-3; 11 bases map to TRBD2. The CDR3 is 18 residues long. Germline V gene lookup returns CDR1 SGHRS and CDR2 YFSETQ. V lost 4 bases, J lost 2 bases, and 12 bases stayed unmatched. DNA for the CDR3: TGCGCCAGCAGCCCAAACTCTATACTAGCGGGGGACACAGATACGCAGTATTTT. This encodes CASSPNSILAGDTDTQYF.

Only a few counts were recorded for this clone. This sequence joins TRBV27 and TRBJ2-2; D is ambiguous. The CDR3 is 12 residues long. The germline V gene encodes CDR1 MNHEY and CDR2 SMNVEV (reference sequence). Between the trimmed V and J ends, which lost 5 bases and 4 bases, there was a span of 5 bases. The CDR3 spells CASSLLTGELFF. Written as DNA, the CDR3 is TGTGCCAGCAGTCTCCTCACCGGGGAGCTGTTTTTT.

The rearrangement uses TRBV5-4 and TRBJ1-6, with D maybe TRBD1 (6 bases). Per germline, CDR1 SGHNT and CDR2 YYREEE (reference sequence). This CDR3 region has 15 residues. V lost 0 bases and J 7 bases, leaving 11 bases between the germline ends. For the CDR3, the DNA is TGTGCCAGCAGCTTGGAAGGGGGAGGGAATTCACCCCTCCACTTT. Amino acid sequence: CASSLEGGGNSPLHF.

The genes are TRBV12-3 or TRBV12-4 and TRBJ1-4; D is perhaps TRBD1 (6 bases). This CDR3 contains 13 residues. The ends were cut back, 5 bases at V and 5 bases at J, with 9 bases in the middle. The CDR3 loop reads CASSGQRNEKLFF. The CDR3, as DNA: TGTGCCAGCAGTGGACAGCGAAATGAAAAACTGTTTTTT.

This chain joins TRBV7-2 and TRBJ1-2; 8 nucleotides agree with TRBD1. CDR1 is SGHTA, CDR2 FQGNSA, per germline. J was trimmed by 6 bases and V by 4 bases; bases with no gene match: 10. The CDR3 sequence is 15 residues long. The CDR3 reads CASSSIAGGADGYTF. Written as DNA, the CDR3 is TGTGCCAGCAGCTCTATCGCAGGGGGCGCCGATGGCTACACCTTC.

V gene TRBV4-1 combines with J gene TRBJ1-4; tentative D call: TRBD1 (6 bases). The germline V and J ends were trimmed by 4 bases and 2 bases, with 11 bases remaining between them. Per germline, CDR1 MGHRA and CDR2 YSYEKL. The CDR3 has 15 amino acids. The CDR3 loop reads CASSLPGATNEKLFF. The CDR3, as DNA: TGCGCCAGCAGCCTTCCAGGGGCGACTAATGAAAAACTGTTTTTT.

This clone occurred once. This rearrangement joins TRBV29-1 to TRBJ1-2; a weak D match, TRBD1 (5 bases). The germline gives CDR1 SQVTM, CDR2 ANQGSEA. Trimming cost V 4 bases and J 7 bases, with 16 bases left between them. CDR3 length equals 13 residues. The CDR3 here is CSVGTGPLSGYTF. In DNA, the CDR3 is TGCAGCGTTGGTACAGGCCCTTTGAGTGGCTACACCTTC.

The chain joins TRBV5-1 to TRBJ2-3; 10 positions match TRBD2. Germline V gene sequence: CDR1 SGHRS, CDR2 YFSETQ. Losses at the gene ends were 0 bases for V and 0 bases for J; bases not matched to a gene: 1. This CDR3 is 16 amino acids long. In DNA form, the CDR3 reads TGCGCCAGCAGCTTGGTTAGCGGGGGGAGCACAGATACGCAGTATTTT. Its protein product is CASSLVSGGSTDTQYF.

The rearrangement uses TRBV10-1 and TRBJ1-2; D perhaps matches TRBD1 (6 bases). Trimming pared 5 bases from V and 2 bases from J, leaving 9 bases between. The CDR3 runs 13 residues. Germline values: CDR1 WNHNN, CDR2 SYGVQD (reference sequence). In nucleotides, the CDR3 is TGCGCCAGCAGTTCCGGACAGAACTATGGCTACACCTTC. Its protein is CASSSGQNYGYTF.